These 5 T cell receptor beta chains originate from one sample sequenced in a study of blood T cell repertoires in COVID-19 (dated by TCRdb to the early 2020s). Libraries were made using the immunoSEQ multiplex PCR assay. The source is immuneACCESS, and TCRdb retained only in-frame sequences with V and J called. Part of the clones is not carried over; for the studies checked, unresolved V genes explain less than half of this, and the remainder is unexplained. The sample table contains about 100,000 clones; only one count was recorded for approximately 81% of them. Roughly 4.6% of the sample belongs to the ten largest clones. Source material: peripheral blood. The source of these receptors is a human donor in a cohort sampled during active COVID-19.

The J gene is TRBJ2-3, the V gene TRBV24-1, with TRBD2 matching over 9 bases. Unmatched junction bases numbered 2, after V lost 4 bases and J lost 1 base. Per germline, CDR1 KGHDR and CDR2 SFDVKD. This CDR3 has 15 amino acids. CDR3: CATSELAGGTDTQYF. The CDR3 coding sequence is TGTGCCACCAGTGAGTTAGCGGGAGGCACAGATACGCAGTATTTT.

The chain couples TRBV5-1 to TRBJ1-6; 7 bases line up with TRBD1. The CDR3 is 15 amino acids. CDR1 and CDR2 from the germline V gene are SGHRS and YFSETQ. Unmatched junction bases numbered 9, after V lost 5 bases and J lost 7 bases. CDR3: CASSDRAGENSPLHF. The CDR3 DNA follows: TGCGCCAGCAGTGACAGGGCCGGTGAGAATTCACCCCTCCACTTT.

The J gene is TRBJ1-1, the V gene TRBV14; no reliable D call. The germline V and J ends were trimmed by 4 bases and 0 bases, with 18 bases remaining between them. This CDR3 spans 17 amino acids. Per the germline V gene, CDR1 is SGHDN and CDR2 is FVKESK. The CDR3 protein is CASSPLWGGSLNTEAFF. The CDR3 nucleotides read TGTGCCAGCAGCCCACTTTGGGGAGGGTCCCTGAACACTGAAGCTTTCTTT.

J is TRBJ2-7 and V is TRBV6-2 or TRBV6-3, with D maybe TRBD2 (6 bases). The CDR3 covers 15 residues. V was clipped by 6 bases and J by 4 bases, with 19 bases between them. Germline V gene data show CDR1 as MNHEY and CDR2 as SVGEGT. In DNA, the CDR3 is TGTGCCAGCAGCCTCACTGCGGGAAACCCATACGAGCAGTACTTC. Translated, it gives CASSLTAGNPYEQYF.

This chain connects TRBV27 to TRBJ1-4, with a weak D call TRBD1 (5 bases). Trimming took off 6 bases at V and 5 bases at J, with 16 bases between the two ends. Germline values: CDR1 MNHEY, CDR2 SMNVEV (reference sequence). The CDR3 loop spans 15 amino acids. The CDR3 region is CASRPRVGPNEKLFF. The CDR3 coding sequence is TGTGCCAGCAGACCAAGGGTGGGGCCCAATGAAAAACTGTTTTTT.